This TCR beta chain is drawn from a study of T-cell memory formation after mild COVID-19. At the level of the study: Among the donors, TCR clusters were largely specific to each donor. The study's findings and limits: Balance between CD4 and CD8 was seen in clones contracting day 15 to 85, and a CD4+ lean was seen in later expanders. Several responding clones turned up in pre-infection memory, indicating that cross-reactive memory may have taken part.

Worth noting for this clonotype: The antigen remains undetermined.

Germline values: CDR1 DFQATT, CDR2 SNEGSKA (reference sequence). J gave up 0 bases and V 0 bases, and 8 bases lay outside the gene matches. This CDR3 contains 18 residues. TCR alpha and TCR beta cDNA libraries carrying sample barcodes and UMIs came from 5'RACE with constant-segment primers. Each CDR3 protein gets one entry after TCRdb re-called the 5' RACE reads with MiXCR. The data hold a few hundred thousand distinct CDR3 sequences, with around 25% observed a single time. Sequences were obtained from PBMCs or a T cell subset sorted from them (not recorded which). This receptor was identified in an adult woman who had mild COVID-19 (a few samples of this study predate the infection). Cell type and time point are not known. The V call is TRBV20-1, the J call TRBJ2-3; TRBD2 agrees at 11 bases. The CDR3 here is CSARDPRLAGTSTDTQYF. The DNA for the CDR3 is TGCAGTGCTAGAGATCCCCGACTAGCGGGGACTAGCACAGATACGCAGTATTTT.